A selection of T cell receptor beta chains follows, all from one sample in a study of blood T cell repertoires in COVID-19. The data were produced by immunoSEQ multiplex PCR, yet TCRdb's version contains in-frame clones alone and is incomplete. The sample has some 220,000 clones, over 75% seen once. The source material was peripheral blood. Receptors originate from a woman in her 70s with COVID-19, enrolled during active disease. The CDR3 runs from the conserved cysteine through the conserved F or W. D genes are given only for firm matches. Only some rows state a clone size, as once, few, many or a class for expanded clones.

TGTGCCACCAGCCGACAAGCGGGAGGCCCCACCGGGGAGCTGTTTTTT CATSRQAGGPTGELFF TRBV15 . TRBJ2-2 TRBD2
TGTGCCAGCAGTCCAGGGGGCCCAGAGACCCAGTACTTC CASSPGGPETQYF TRBV28 . TRBJ2-5 TRBD1
TGCAGTGCTAGTCCCCGGGCGGGGGGTGGCTATGGCTACACCTTC CSASPRAGGGYGYTF TRBV20-1 . TRBJ1-2 .
TGTGCCAGCAGCAAAGAGATGACAGGGAAGGGCACTGAAGCTTTCTTT CASSKEMTGKGTEAFF TRBV21-1 . TRBJ1-1 .
TGTGCCAGCAGCCAAGGGGGGGGCTTCTACAATGAGCAGTTCTTC CASSQGGGFYNEQFF TRBV3-1/TRBV3-2 . TRBJ2-1 .
TGTGCCAGTAAACGAGACAGGGACTCACCCCTCCACTTT CASKRDRDSPLHF TRBV19 . TRBJ1-6 TRBD1
TGTGCCAGCAGCTTAACAGGTCGACGGGACCAAGAGACCCAGTACTTC CASSLTGRRDQETQYF TRBV7-2 few TRBJ2-5 .
TGTGCCAGCAGCCGTCCCCCCCCCAGGCTAAAGTTCACCGGGGAGCTGTTTTTT CASSRPPPRLKFTGELFF TRBV7-2 . TRBJ2-2 .
TGTGCCAGCAGTCCACCCCCTACCCCCGCCGCGCAGTATTTT CASSPPPTPAAQYF TRBV6-2/TRBV6-3 . TRBJ2-3 .
TGTGCCAGCAGCCAGGGACACCTCTACACCTTC CASSQGHLYTF TRBV6-5 . TRBJ1-2 .
TGTGCCATCAGCCGCACAGGGGAAAATCAGCCCCAGCATTTT CAISRTGENQPQHF TRBV10-3 . TRBJ1-5 TRBD1
TGTGCCAGCAGCCAAGATATAGCGGCCGTCACAGATACGCAGTATTTT CASSQDIAAVTDTQYF TRBV3-1/TRBV3-2 . TRBJ2-3 .
TGCGCCAGCAGCGCCCGCGACAGGGGGTTCTACGAGCAGTACTTC CASSARDRGFYEQYF TRBV10-1 . TRBJ2-7 TRBD1
TGTGCCAGCAGCCCAGTGGCTAGGGAGGAAGCTTTCTTT CASSPVAREEAFF TRBV14 . TRBJ1-1 .
TGTGCCAGTAGTCCCACAGGAAGGTCAGATGAAAAACTGTTTTTT CASSPTGRSDEKLFF TRBV19 . TRBJ1-4 .
TGTGCCAGCACCCGACAGGGGGCGAACTATGGCTACACCTTC CASTRQGANYGYTF TRBV6-5 . TRBJ1-2 TRBD1
TGTGCCAGCAGCGAACCTGGGGACAGCAAAAACATTCAGTACTTC CASSEPGDSKNIQYF TRBV2 . TRBJ2-4 TRBD1
TGTGCCAGTAGTATAGAGAGGGTCGGGCAGCCCCAGCATTTT CASSIERVGQPQHF TRBV19 . TRBJ1-5 .
TGTGCCAGCAGCCCCCAGACAGGGGAAGGGTATGGCTACACCTTC CASSPQTGEGYGYTF TRBV7-2 . TRBJ1-2 TRBD1
TGTGCCAGCAGTTTAGAGGAGTCCTCGACCCAGTACTTC CASSLEESSTQYF TRBV27 . TRBJ2-5 .
TGTGCCAGCAGTGTTTTAGCGGGGATAAATGAGCAGTTCTTC CASSVLAGINEQFF TRBV2 . TRBJ2-1 TRBD2
TGTGCCAGCTCACCCCAGAGGACAGGGCCTTACGAGCAGTACTTC CASSPQRTGPYEQYF TRBV18 . TRBJ2-7 TRBD1
TGTGCCAGCAGCTTAGATCCCTCCGGCAATCAGCCCCAGCATTTT CASSLDPSGNQPQHF TRBV7-8 . TRBJ1-5 .
TGTGCCAGCAGTTACTCAGCGGGGGGGTTTACAGATACGCAGTATTTT CASSYSAGGFTDTQYF TRBV6-5 . TRBJ2-3 TRBD2
TGTGCCATCGGACAGGGGCTTTCCTACGAGCAGTACTTC CAIGQGLSYEQYF TRBV10-3 few TRBJ2-7 TRBD1
TGTGCCAGCAGCTTAGAGTGGACAGGAGATGAAAAACTGTTTTTT CASSLEWTGDEKLFF TRBV11-2 . TRBJ1-4 TRBD1
TGTGCCAGTAGCGAGCCGGGTTTGTCGGGCTACACCTTC CASSEPGLSGYTF TRBV19 . TRBJ1-2 .
TGCAGCGTTGTATGGGACAGTCACTATGGCTACACCTTC CSVVWDSHYGYTF TRBV29-1 . TRBJ1-2 TRBD1
TGCGCCAGCAGCCAAGTGCGTCAGGCCCTCGTTGGCGACACTGAAGCTTTCTTT CASSQVRQALVGDTEAFF TRBV4-3 . TRBJ1-1 .
TGTGCCACCAGCAGCCACAGGGGGCGGATCTCTGGCTACACCTTC CATSSHRGRISGYTF TRBV15 once TRBJ1-2 TRBD1
TGTGCCAGTAGTATTGGGCAGGGTGGGGAAAAACTGTTTTTT CASSIGQGGEKLFF TRBV19 . TRBJ1-4 .
TGTGCCAGCAGTTATTCGACAGGGATCGGGGCAGGGACCCAGTACTTC CASSYSTGIGAGTQYF TRBV6-6 . TRBJ2-5 TRBD1
TGTGCCAGCAGCCAAGCGGGACTAGCGGGGGGGCCAGAGACCCAGTACTTC CASSQAGLAGGPETQYF TRBV3-1/TRBV3-2 . TRBJ2-5 TRBD2
TGTGCCAGCAGGTACGGGGCACCCTACGAGCAGTACTTC CASRYGAPYEQYF TRBV6-2/TRBV6-3 . TRBJ2-7 .
TGTGCCAGCAGCTTAGTGCTAGGGAGCCCATCTAACTATGGCTACACCTTC CASSLVLGSPSNYGYTF TRBV7-2 . TRBJ1-2 .
TGTGCCAGCAGCTCCAATGAAGAGACCCAGTACTTC CASSSNEETQYF TRBV9 . TRBJ2-5 .
TGTGCCAGCAGCCGGGACAGGGTAGAGACCCAGTACTTC CASSRDRVETQYF TRBV14 . TRBJ2-5 TRBD1
TGTGCCAGCAGCCATAGCGTCGCGGACAGAGTTAGCTCTGGAAACACCATATATTTT CASSHSVADRVSSGNTIYF TRBV3-1/TRBV3-2 . TRBJ1-3 .
TGTGCCAGCAGCCAAGAATTCGGGACAATACTTTCCACCATATATTTT CASSQEFGTILSTIYF TRBV3-1/TRBV3-2 few TRBJ1-3 .
TGTGCCAGCAGCCCCGGGACTAGCGGGGGGGAGACCCAGTACTTC CASSPGTSGGETQYF TRBV5-8 . TRBJ2-5 TRBD2
TGTGCCAGCAGCGTAGGGGCAGCTAGCGGGAACCTGAATGAGCAGTTCTTC CASSVGAASGNLNEQFF TRBV9 . TRBJ2-1 TRBD2
TGTGCCACCAGTGATCCGACAGGATACGGCTACACCTTC CATSDPTGYGYTF TRBV24-1 . TRBJ1-2 .
TGCGCCAGCAGCTTGGACTCTGTACAGTCTGGGGCCAACGTCCTGACTTTC CASSLDSVQSGANVLTF TRBV5-1 . TRBJ2-6 .
TGTGCCAGCAGCTTAATTCCCAGCGGGGTTTCAGGCAAAAACATTCAGTACTTC CASSLIPSGVSGKNIQYF TRBV7-2 . TRBJ2-4 TRBD2
TGTGCCAGCAGCTTAAGCTGGACTAGCTCCACCGGGGAGCTGTTTTTT CASSLSWTSSTGELFF TRBV7-8 . TRBJ2-2 TRBD2
TGTGCCAGCTCTCCAGACTACCTACCTAGCTACGAGCAGTACTTC CASSPDYLPSYEQYF TRBV18 . TRBJ2-7 .
TGTGCCAGCAGCCGGGCCGTTACAGGGCAGTACGAGCAGTACTTC CASSRAVTGQYEQYF TRBV11-3 . TRBJ2-7 .
TGTGCCAGCAGTGATTGGGGACAGGCCTGGAACAATGAGCAGTTCTTC CASSDWGQAWNNEQFF TRBV25-1 . TRBJ2-1 TRBD1
TGTGCCAGCAGCTTGGACAGGGCTAACGAGCAGTTCTTC CASSLDRANEQFF TRBV11-2 . TRBJ2-1 TRBD1
TGTGCCACCAGTGAACGGGACAGCAATAGCAATCAGCCCCAGCATTTT CATSERDSNSNQPQHF TRBV24-1 once TRBJ1-5 TRBD1
TGCGCCAGCAGCTCTAAAGGCGGGATGGCCGTCACAGATACGCAGTATTTT CASSSKGGMAVTDTQYF TRBV4-3 . TRBJ2-3 .
TGTGCTAGCAGCGACCCCCAGGACAGGGTAACCGGGGAGCTGTTTTTT CASSDPQDRVTGELFF TRBV7-7 . TRBJ2-2 TRBD1
TGTGCCAGCAGCCTCGGACGGGGATGGACTGAAGCTTTCTTT CASSLGRGWTEAFF TRBV3-1/TRBV3-2 . TRBJ1-1 .
TGTGCCAGCAGCGCAGGACAAATCCAAGAGACCCAGTACTTC CASSAGQIQETQYF TRBV9 . TRBJ2-5 .
TGCGCCAGCAGCTTGGTGGGACAGGGTATCGACGAGCAGTACTTC CASSLVGQGIDEQYF TRBV5-1 . TRBJ2-7 TRBD1
TGTGCCAGTATGCCCGGGACAAACCTTTACAATGAGCAGTTCTTC CASMPGTNLYNEQFF TRBV19 . TRBJ2-1 .
TGTGCCAGCAGTTACCAGGGAAGGGGTGAGCTGTTTTTT CASSYQGRGELFF TRBV6-6 . TRBJ2-2 .
TGTGCCAGCAGGGGGTCCCGAGCGGGGCTCAGGGCTGATACGCAGTATTTT CASRGSRAGLRADTQYF TRBV7-2 . TRBJ2-3 TRBD2
TGTGCCATCAGTGAGTACAGCACTGGAAACACCATATATTTT CAISEYSTGNTIYF TRBV10-3 few TRBJ1-3 .